A selection of T cell receptor beta chains follows, all from one sample in a study of T-cell memory formation after mild COVID-19. TCRdb itself ran the 5' RACE reads through MiXCR, one entry per CDR3 protein. The sample yields more than 450,000 distinct CDR3 sequences, roughly 18% seen once. Sequencing was done on a sample of PBMCs or a T cell subset sorted from them (not recorded which). Every receptor here comes from an adult woman who had mild COVID-19 (a few samples of this study predate the infection). Cell type and time point are not known. CDR3s include the opening cysteine and the closing phenylalanine or tryptophan. The order of the fields is V gene, J gene, CDR3 protein.

V gene: TRBV27
J gene: TRBJ2-7
CDR3 protein: CASSRMDSGSSYEQYF

V gene: TRBV12-3/TRBV12-4
J gene: TRBJ2-2
CDR3 protein: CASSRQGANGELFF

V gene: TRBV10-3
J gene: TRBJ2-3
CDR3 protein: CAISDLRMQYF

V gene: TRBV20-1
J gene: TRBJ1-5
CDR3 protein: CSARDRDYSNQPQHF

V gene: TRBV7-2
J gene: TRBJ2-6
CDR3 protein: CASSLAGGGANVLTF

V gene: TRBV3-1
J gene: TRBJ2-5
CDR3 protein: CASSQVLAWGRETQYF

V gene: TRBV7-9
J gene: TRBJ2-7
CDR3 protein: CASNHHGQSYEQYF

V gene: TRBV12-3/TRBV12-4
J gene: TRBJ2-1
CDR3 protein: CASTPPGTPYNEQFF

V gene: TRBV27
J gene: TRBJ1-2
CDR3 protein: CASSFRGAYGYTF

V gene: TRBV7-8
J gene: TRBJ1-1
CDR3 protein: CASSLRRTGSTEAFF

V gene: TRBV29-1
J gene: TRBJ2-3
CDR3 protein: CSAQTSGIGDTQYF

V gene: TRBV5-5
J gene: TRBJ1-1
CDR3 protein: CASSLGQGRMNTEAFF

V gene: TRBV14
J gene: TRBJ2-1
CDR3 protein: CASSQLPGRGNSYNEQFF

V gene: TRBV12-3/TRBV12-4
J gene: TRBJ1-1
CDR3 protein: CASSIQGVNTEAFF

V gene: TRBV24-1
J gene: TRBJ2-1
CDR3 protein: CATRLAGDGNEQFF

V gene: TRBV7-9
J gene: TRBJ2-3
CDR3 protein: CASSLAGGRTTDTQYF

V gene: TRBV12-3/TRBV12-4
J gene: TRBJ2-4
CDR3 protein: CASSSEPERGNIQYF

V gene: TRBV5-8
J gene: TRBJ1-1
CDR3 protein: CASSYQGSGTEAFF

V gene: TRBV29-1
J gene: TRBJ1-2
CDR3 protein: CSVGGQSYYGYTF

V gene: TRBV7-8
J gene: TRBJ2-7
CDR3 protein: CASSLAQGPSYEQYF

V gene: TRBV4-3
J gene: TRBJ2-6
CDR3 protein: CASSQRTGRGLAGANVLTF